One sample yielded the 21 T cell receptor beta chains listed below, sequenced in a study of blood T cell repertoires in COVID-19. Generated by immunoSEQ multiplex PCR, the TCRdb table keeps only in-frame clones and is missing some. This table holds around 120,000 clones, around 80% found once. Sequenced material: peripheral blood. The receptors originated from a woman older than 75 with acute or convalescent COVID-19.

This clone was seen a single time. J is TRBJ1-2 and V is TRBV4-2; no definite D call. The CDR3 is 14 amino acids. Per the germline V gene, CDR1 is LGHNA and CDR2 is YNFKEQ. V lost 0 bases and J 9 bases, leaving 14 bases between the germline ends. In DNA, the CDR3 is TGTGCCAGCAGCCAAGAGAGTGGGCCGTTGAGCTACACCTTC. Amino acid sequence: CASSQESGPLSYTF.

The chain uses TRBV4-3 and TRBJ2-7; 9 bases align to TRBD1. The germline V gene encodes CDR1 LGHNA and CDR2 YSLEER. After removal of 3 bases from V and 5 bases from J, the junction contained 8 bases not matched to a gene. The CDR3 length is 15 residues. The CDR3 loop is CASSHLQGANHEQYF. CDR3 DNA: TGCGCCAGCAGCCACCTACAGGGGGCGAACCACGAGCAGTACTTC.

The chain is built from TRBV2 and TRBJ1-1, with no clear D. Germline loops: CDR1 SNHLY, CDR2 FYNNEI. The CDR3 covers 12 residues. The V and J ends lost 6 bases and 5 bases respectively, with 10 bases between them. CDR3 in amino acids: CASSDPGTEAFF. The CDR3 DNA is TGTGCCAGCAGCGACCCGGGAACTGAAGCTTTCTTT.

This chain connects TRBV9 to TRBJ2-2; 10 bases fit TRBD1. This CDR3 is built from 15 residues. Per the germline V gene, CDR1 is SGDLS and CDR2 is YYNGEE. Unmatched junction bases numbered 2, after V lost 2 bases and J lost 4 bases. The CDR3 here is CASSVWTGGTGELFF. The CDR3 nucleotides are TGTGCCAGCAGCGTTTGGACAGGGGGCACCGGGGAGCTGTTTTTT.

This clone was detected once. This sequence joins TRBV6-2 or TRBV6-3 and TRBJ2-3; 11 bases are a match to TRBD2. From germline, CDR1 is MNHEY and CDR2 SVGEGT. This CDR3 is built from 17 residues. J lost 1 base, V lost 5 bases, and 8 bases had no gene match. The CDR3 reads CASSPVAGGPGTDTQYF. The DNA for the CDR3 is TGTGCCAGCAGTCCAGTAGCGGGGGGGCCGGGCACAGATACGCAGTATTTT.

The chain employs TRBV30 and TRBJ1-6, with D maybe TRBD1 (5 bases). This CDR3 spans 14 amino acids. In germline, CDR1 is GTSNPN, CDR2 SVGIG (reference sequence). Trimming shortened V by 2 bases and J by 9 bases, and 14 bases separated the two germline ends. The DNA for the CDR3 is TGTGCCTGGAGTAACCTCGGGACTACTTCACCCCTCCACTTT. This gives the protein CAWSNLGTTSPLHF.

Only a few counts were recorded for this clone. The chain uses TRBV4-1 and TRBJ1-3; D is possibly TRBD1 (5 bases). The CDR3 covers 18 residues. V dropped 2 bases and J dropped 0 bases, with 17 bases sitting between them. Germline assignment: CDR1 MGHRA and CDR2 YSYEKL. The CDR3 reads CASSQSGGTAFSGNTIYF. CDR3 sequence (DNA): TGCGCCAGCAGCCAAAGCGGGGGGACGGCATTCTCTGGAAACACCATATATTTT.

The chain uses TRBV7-2 and TRBJ2-7, with D possibly matching TRBD2 (7 bases). The CDR3 is 15 amino acids. Germline assignment: CDR1 SGHTA and CDR2 FQGNSA. The V end was cut by 5 bases, the J end by 7 bases, with 21 bases between. CDR3 amino acids: CASSGGGRGPREQYF. The CDR3 coding sequence is TGTGCCAGCAGCGGGGGGGGCAGGGGTCCCCGGGAGCAGTACTTC.

This chain connects TRBV18 to TRBJ1-6; D is undetermined. This CDR3 has 16 residues. Trimming removed 6 bases from V and 4 bases from J, with 16 bases in between. The germline CDR1 and CDR2 sequences are KGHSH and LQKENI. The DNA for the CDR3 is TGTGCCAGCTCCGACGGGATAGGGATGTATAATTCACCCCTCCACTTT. The encoded protein is CASSDGIGMYNSPLHF.

The rearrangement uses TRBV3-1 (or the pseudogene TRBV3-2) and TRBJ2-3; possible D gene TRBD2, 6 bases. The CDR3 totals 10 residues. Trimming removed 11 bases from V and 8 bases from J, with 11 bases in between. Germline CDR1 reads LGHDT; CDR2 reads YNNKEL (reference sequence). The CDR3 loop reads CAPGGSTQYF. For the CDR3, the DNA is TGTGCCCCTGGAGGGAGTACGCAGTATTTT.

The rearrangement joins TRBV12-3 or TRBV12-4 to TRBJ1-6, with D tentatively TRBD1 (5 bases). V was pared by 3 bases and J by 10 bases, with 10 bases between. CDR3 size: 13 residues. For the CDR3, the DNA is TGTGCCAGCAGTTTTCAGGGTTGGTCACCCCTCCACTTT. This sequence encodes CASSFQGWSPLHF.

J is TRBJ2-5 and V is TRBV4-3; 9 bases agree with TRBD1. V dropped 0 bases and J dropped 5; count of bases not matched to a gene: 4. Germline lookup yields CDR1 LGHNA and CDR2 YSLEER. The CDR3 extends over 15 amino acids. For the CDR3, the DNA is TGCGCCAGCAGCCAAGAGATGACAGGGGGGGAGACCCAGTACTTC. It translates to CASSQEMTGGETQYF.

V is TRBV5-1 and J is TRBJ2-7; maybe TRBD1 (6 bases). V was pared by 0 bases and J by 7 bases, with 14 bases between. The CDR3 spans 14 residues. Germline CDR1 is SGHRS and CDR2 is YFSETQ. The DNA of the CDR3 is TGCGCCAGCAGCTTGGCCGGGGACATGGGGGAGCAGTACTTC. Amino acids: CASSLAGDMGEQYF.

The V gene is TRBV30, the J gene TRBJ2-1; a possible D gene is TRBD2 (6 bases). V was pared by 8 bases and J by 3 bases, with 17 bases between. Germline CDR1 reads GTSNPN; CDR2 reads SVGIG (reference sequence). This CDR3 contains 14 residues. CDR3 coding DNA: TGTGCCCTGGAACGGGGACTTAGCTACAATGAGCAGTTCTTC. It yields the protein CALERGLSYNEQFF.

The genes are TRBV7-8 and TRBJ1-5; TRBD1 agrees at 7 bases. J lost 3 bases, V lost 1 base, and 9 bases had no gene match. Germline V lookup: CDR1 SGHVS, CDR2 FQNEAQ. The CDR3 runs to 17 residues. CDR3 amino acids: CASSLGVRDRDNQPQHF. The CDR3 nucleotides are TGTGCCAGCAGCTTAGGGGTCCGGGACAGAGACAATCAGCCCCAGCATTTT. Full variable domain (outside the CDR3, taken from reference TRBV7-8 and TRBJ1-5): GAGVSQSPRYKVAKRGQDVALRCDPISGHVSLFWYQQALGQGPEFLTYFQNEAQLDKSGLPSDRFFAERPEGSVSTLKIQRTQQEDSAVYLCASSLGVRDRDNQPQHFGDGTRLSIL.

This sequence joins TRBV5-1 and TRBJ2-1, with D unclear. Germline values: CDR1 SGHRS, CDR2 YFSETQ. This CDR3 has 13 residues. V was shortened by 4 bases and J by 9 bases, with 14 bases between the two germline ends. The CDR3 DNA reads TGCGCCAGCAGCCCGATCCCCGACACTGAGCAGTTCTTC. It translates to CASSPIPDTEQFF.

The chain recombines TRBV18 with TRBJ1-1; 9 bases line up with TRBD1. Germline V CDR1 and CDR2: KGHSH, LQKENI. J was trimmed by 4 bases and V by 5 bases; bases with no gene match: 11. The CDR3 has 16 residues. CDR3 nucleotide sequence: TGTGCCAGCTCAACTACAACCGGGACAGGGCCCACTGAAGCTTTCTTT. The encoded protein is CASSTTTGTGPTEAFF.

This CDR3 is CASSYSAGVPGEQYF. The CDR3 DNA follows: TGTGCCAGCAGTTACTCTGCAGGGGTCCCAGGGGAGCAGTACTTC. The gene calls are TRBV6-5 and TRBJ2-7; the D gene is possibly TRBD1 (6 bases). Trimming removed 0 bases from V and 7 bases from J, with 16 bases in between. This CDR3 has 15 residues. Looked up from germline, CDR1 is MNHEY and CDR2 is SVGAGI.

The rearrangement uses TRBV18 and TRBJ1-1, with D unresolved. Deletions cut 6 bases from V and 5 bases from J, with 10 bases between. Germline V gene data show CDR1 as KGHSH and CDR2 as LQKENI. This CDR3 has 12 amino acids. CDR3 protein: CASSKEETEAFF. The CDR3 coding sequence is TGTGCCAGCTCGAAAGAAGAGACTGAAGCTTTCTTT.

The chain combines TRBV19 with TRBJ1-1; TRBD1 might be the D (6 bases). Looked up from germline, CDR1 is LNHDA and CDR2 is SQIVND (reference sequence). The CDR3 is made up of 13 amino acids. V was shortened by 5 bases and J by 7 bases, with 14 bases between the two germline ends. DNA of the CDR3: TGTGCCAGTAGTTATTGGGACACCCTTGAAGCTTTCTTT. This sequence encodes CASSYWDTLEAFF.

In the case of this clone: The same CDR3 can be traced to other DNA sequences in this sample. The rearrangement links TRBV18 to TRBJ2-1; 7 positions match TRBD1. CDR1 KGHSH and CDR2 LQKENI come from the germline V gene. Losses at the gene ends were 1 base for V and 5 bases for J; bases not matched to a gene: 2. The CDR3 consists of 14 residues. CDR3: CASSPLTGDNEQFF. The CDR3 nucleotides are TGTGCCAGCTCACCACTAACAGGGGACAATGAGCAGTTCTTC.